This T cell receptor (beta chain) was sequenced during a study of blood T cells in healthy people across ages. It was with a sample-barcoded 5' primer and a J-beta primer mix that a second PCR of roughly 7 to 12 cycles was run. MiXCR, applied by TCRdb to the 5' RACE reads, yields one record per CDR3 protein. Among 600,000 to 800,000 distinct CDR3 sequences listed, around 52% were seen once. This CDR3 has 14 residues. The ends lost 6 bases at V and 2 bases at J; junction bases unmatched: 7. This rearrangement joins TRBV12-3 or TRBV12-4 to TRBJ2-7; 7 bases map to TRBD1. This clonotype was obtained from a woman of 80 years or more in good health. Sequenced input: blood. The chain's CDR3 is CASSNRGVTYEQYF. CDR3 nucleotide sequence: TGTGCCAGCAGCAACAGGGGAGTCACCTACGAGCAGTACTTC.